The sequence of this T cell receptor beta chain was determined in a study of cytomegalovirus exposure and HLA in healthy donors. Study summary: The same platform as the approximately 670 first-cohort repertoires was used for the 130 or so validation repertoires, a later analysis reported.

Clones were sequenced by immunoSEQ multiplex PCR, and TCRdb holds only the in-frame ones, with some missing. Of some 240,000 clones in the sample, more than 75% were seen once. Donors were drawn from the approximately 110-subject validation cohort, separate from the 666-subject first cohort. Study-level results: Rarity held for most TCR sequences, but there were some public TCRs that occurred in many donors. The listing of roughly 160 TCR beta chains classed them as cytomegalovirus-associated.

CDR1 and CDR2 from the germline V gene are SGHRS and YFSETQ. V shed 1 base and J shed 3 bases, with 10 bases lying between them. The CDR3 spans 14 residues. To note about this clone: Antigen unknown.

The chain couples TRBV5-1 to TRBJ2-5; possibly TRBD2 for D (5 bases). Sequenced sample: PBMCs. The receptor was isolated from a woman aged 25 to 39 in good health and CMV-seropositive. CDR3 nucleotide sequence: TGCGCCAGCAGCTTGCAGTCCGGGGAAGAGACCCAGTACTTC. This gives the protein CASSLQSGEETQYF.